This T cell receptor (beta chain) was sequenced during a study of blood T cell repertoires in COVID-19. CDR3 length: 14 amino acids. V was shortened by 3 bases and J by 7 bases, with 16 bases between the two germline ends. Germline lookup yields CDR1 SGHRS and CDR2 YFSETQ. Using immunoSEQ multiplex PCR, the repertoire was profiled, and TCRdb retains in-frame clones only, with some absent. The sample has approximately 150,000 clones, 80% to 90% seen once. The origin of this receptor is a woman aged 45-60 years with acute or convalescent COVID-19. What was sequenced was peripheral blood. The rearrangement links TRBV5-1 to TRBJ1-2, with a possible D match to TRBD1 (6 bases). This CDR3 reads CASSSGGQGSGYTF. CDR3 coding DNA: TGCGCCAGCAGCTCGGGGGGCCAGGGAAGTGGCTACACCTTC.